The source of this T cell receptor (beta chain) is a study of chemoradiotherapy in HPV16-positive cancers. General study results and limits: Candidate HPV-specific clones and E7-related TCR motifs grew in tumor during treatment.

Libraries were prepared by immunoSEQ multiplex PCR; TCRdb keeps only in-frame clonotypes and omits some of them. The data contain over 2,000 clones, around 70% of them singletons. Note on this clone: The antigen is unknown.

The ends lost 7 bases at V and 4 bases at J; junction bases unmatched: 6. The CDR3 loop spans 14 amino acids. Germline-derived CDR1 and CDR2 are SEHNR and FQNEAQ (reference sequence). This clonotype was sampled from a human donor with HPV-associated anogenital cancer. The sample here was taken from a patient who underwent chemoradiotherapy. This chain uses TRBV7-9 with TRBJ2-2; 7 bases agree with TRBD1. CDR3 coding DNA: TGTGCCAGCACCGAGGACAGGCCCACCGGGGAGCTGTTTTTT. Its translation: CASTEDRPTGELFF. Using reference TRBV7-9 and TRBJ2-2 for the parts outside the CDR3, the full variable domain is DTGVSQNPRHKITKRGQNVTFRCDPISEHNRLYWYRQTLGQGPEFLTYFQNEAQLEKSRLLSDRFSAERPKGSFSTLEIQRTEQGDSAMYLCASTEDRPTGELFFGEGSRLTVL.